These 28 T cell receptor beta chains share one sample of origin, sequenced in a study of Ad26.COV2.S vaccination and SARS-CoV-2 variants. Regarding treatment: around 19 received Ad26.COV2.S at low or high dose, single or two shots; 5 received placebo; per-sample allocation not given. Sampling took place 63 days after the first vaccine or placebo injection. Libraries were prepared by immunoSEQ multiplex PCR; TCRdb keeps only in-frame clonotypes and omits some of them. The sample has roughly 500,000 clones, about 88% seen once. The input for sequencing was peripheral blood, taken in a trial of Ad26.COV2.S vaccine versus placebo. These receptors were obtained from a person between 18 and 60 years old who received the Ad26.COV2.S COVID-19 vaccine or a placebo.

This chain links TRBV28 with TRBJ2-7; no clear D. The CDR3 sequence is 12 residues long. Germline V gene sequence: CDR1 MDHEN, CDR2 SYDVKM. V was cut by 3 bases and J by 3 bases, with 6 bases left in between. The CDR3 DNA sequence: TGTGCCAGCAGTTTTGCTGTCTACGAGCAGTACTTC. Its protein product is CASSFAVYEQYF.

The sample holds one count of this clone. The chain links TRBV3-1 (or the pseudogene TRBV3-2) to TRBJ2-3; D may be TRBD2 (5 bases). Trimming shortened V by 4 bases and J by 4 bases, and 9 bases separated the two germline ends. Germline V CDR1 and CDR2: LGHDT, YNNKEL (reference sequence). The CDR3 totals 13 residues. This CDR3 is CASSPGVPDTQYF. CDR3 DNA: TGTGCCAGCAGCCCCGGGGTCCCAGATACGCAGTATTTT.

The chain is built from TRBV7-2 and TRBJ2-3; TRBD2 is a possible D gene (5 bases). V lost 0 bases and J 0 bases, leaving 16 bases between the germline ends. Germline values: CDR1 SGHTA, CDR2 FQGNSA. The CDR3 length is 18 residues. In DNA form, the CDR3 reads TGTGCCAGCAGCTTAGCGGAGGTGAGGCCTGCTAGCACAGATACGCAGTATTTT. Protein sequence: CASSLAEVRPASTDTQYF.

This clone was found a few times. Other DNA sequences in the same sample also yield this CDR3. This chain uses TRBV12-3 or TRBV12-4 with TRBJ1-2; D is ambiguous. The V and J ends lost 2 bases and 4 bases respectively, with 5 bases between them. CDR3 size: 12 residues. The CDR3 DNA follows: TGTGCCAGCAGTTTATCGTCCTATGGCTACACCTTC. As protein: CASSLSSYGYTF.

The chain employs TRBV5-6 and TRBJ2-3, with D unclear. CDR1 is SGHDT and CDR2 is YYEEEE in the germline V gene. Trimming left V 0 bases short and J 4 bases short, with 12 bases between. The CDR3 spans 15 residues. In DNA, the CDR3 is TGTGCCAGCAGCTTGGGAGCTCTCAGGCCAGATACGCAGTATTTT. The encoded protein is CASSLGALRPDTQYF.

This sequence joins TRBV5-1 and TRBJ2-7; a possible D gene is TRBD1 (5 bases). The CDR3 loop spans 15 amino acids. Germline CDR1 is SGHRS and CDR2 is YFSETQ. Trimming shortened V by 5 bases and J by 5 bases, and 20 bases separated the two germline ends. The CDR3 region is CASSFRDQGRDEQYF. The CDR3 DNA follows: TGCGCCAGCAGTTTCCGAGATCAGGGCAGGGACGAGCAGTACTTC. Based on the CDR3 plus reference TRBV5-1 and TRBJ2-7, the full variable domain is KAGVTQTPRYLIKTRGQQVTLSCSPISGHRSVSWYQQTPGQGLQFLFEYFSETQRNKGNFPGRFSGRQFSNSRSEMNVSTLELGDSALYLCASSFRDQGRDEQYFGPGTRLTVT.

The genes are TRBV5-4 and TRBJ2-5, with 7 bases identical to TRBD2. CDR3 length: 15 amino acids. In germline, CDR1 is SGHNT, CDR2 YYREEE (reference sequence). V shed 4 bases and J 5 bases; nucleotides not matched to a gene: 11. CDR3 bases: TGTGCCAGCAGCCCGCGGGAGACCGGAGGGGAGACCCAGTACTTC. The encoded protein is CASSPRETGGETQYF. Full variable domain (missing parts from reference TRBV5-4 and TRBJ2-5): ETGVTQSPTHLIKTRGQQVTLRCSSQSGHNTVSWYQQALGQGPQFIFQYYREEENGRGNFPPRFSGLQFPNYSSELNVNALELDDSALYLCASSPRETGGETQYFGPGTRLLVL.

This chain links TRBV4-1 with TRBJ1-6; TRBD1 matches 7 bases. V lost 0 bases, J lost 0 bases, and 8 bases stayed unmatched. Germline CDR1 MGHRA, CDR2 YSYEKL. The CDR3 totals 19 residues. The CDR3 DNA follows: TGCGCCAGCAGCCAAGATTACAGGGGACGGAGCTCCTATAATTCACCCCTCCACTTT. Protein sequence: CASSQDYRGRSSYNSPLHF.

This rearrangement joins TRBV15 to TRBJ2-5; 7 nucleotides line up with TRBD1. Unmatched junction bases numbered 7, after V lost 4 bases and J lost 5 bases. Looked up from germline, CDR1 is LNHNV and CDR2 is YYDKDF (reference sequence). This CDR3 is 14 amino acids long. DNA of the CDR3: TGTGCCACCAGCATAGGGGGCTGGGGGGAGACCCAGTACTTC. Translated: CATSIGGWGETQYF.

The rearrangement uses TRBV4-3 and TRBJ1-6, with 7 nucleotides matching TRBD1. The germline V gene has CDR1 LGHNA and CDR2 YSLEER. The V gene end was trimmed by 1 base and the J gene end by 10 bases; junction bases not matched to a gene: 7. The CDR3 consists of 15 residues. CDR3 bases: TGCGCCAGCAGCCAAGCGGGACAGCCAGGGTCACCCCTCCACTTT. Translation gives CASSQAGQPGSPLHF.

A single count supports this clone. This chain uses TRBV29-1 with TRBJ2-5, with D possibly TRBD2 on 5 matching bases. Germline CDR1 SQVTM, CDR2 ANQGSEA. The V end lost 1 base, the J end lost 2 bases, and 8 bases lay between the germline ends. This CDR3 comprises 13 residues. CDR3: CSVEAGRQETQYF. In DNA, the CDR3 is TGCAGCGTTGAAGCGGGGAGACAAGAGACCCAGTACTTC.

The chain couples TRBV7-2 to TRBJ1-4, with 9 bases fitting TRBD1. CDR3 size: 15 residues. Unmatched junction bases numbered 5, after V lost 3 bases and J lost 6 bases. Germline V lookup: CDR1 SGHTA, CDR2 FQGNSA. CDR3 amino acids: CASSFTGGGYEKLFF. The CDR3, as DNA: TGTGCCAGCAGCTTTACAGGGGGCGGGTATGAAAAACTGTTTTTT.

The CDR3 sequence: CASSWGSSGNTIYF. CDR3 DNA sequence: TGTGCCAGCAGTTGGGGCAGCTCTGGAAACACCATATATTTT. V is TRBV28 and J is TRBJ1-3, with D possibly TRBD1 on 5 matching bases. The V gene lost 4 bases and the J gene lost 0 bases, with 7 bases spanning the gap. CDR1 and CDR2 (germline): MDHEN, SYDVKM. The CDR3 consists of 14 residues. The full variable domain, completed using reference TRBV28 and TRBJ1-3, is DVKVTQSSRYLVKRTGEKVFLECVQDMDHENMFWYRQDPGLGLRLIYFSYDVKMKEKGDIPEGYSVSREKKERFSLILESASTNQTSMYLCASSWGSSGNTIYFGEGSWLTVV.

Regarding this clone: The same CDR3 can be traced to other DNA sequences in this sample. The chain combines TRBV5-1 with TRBJ1-2; D unresolved. The CDR3 runs to 13 residues. The V end was cut by 0 bases, the J end by 4 bases, with 7 bases between. Germline CDR1 and CDR2: SGHRS and YFSETQ. CDR3 region: CASSLDRIYGYTF. The CDR3 nucleotides read TGCGCCAGCAGCTTGGACAGAATCTATGGCTACACCTTC.

The chain links TRBV19 to TRBJ2-7, with 11 bases identical to TRBD1. The CDR3 consists of 17 residues. CDR1 is LNHDA, CDR2 SQIVND, per germline (reference sequence). With 5 bases clipped from V and 0 bases from J, the junction kept 9 bases outside the gene matches. The CDR3 here is CASSPWTGGVLSYEQYF. In DNA form, the CDR3 reads TGTGCCAGTAGTCCATGGACAGGGGGCGTACTCTCCTACGAGCAGTACTTC.

The V and J genes are TRBV28 and TRBJ2-4, with TRBD1 matching over 7 bases. From germline, CDR1 is MDHEN and CDR2 SYDVKM. This CDR3 contains 13 residues. With V trimmed by 4 bases and J by 5 bases, 2 bases remained unmatched. CDR3 nucleotide sequence: TGTGCCAGCAGTTCCGGGACAGAAAACATTCAGTACTTC. Its protein product is CASSSGTENIQYF.

A note on this clone: This same CDR3 is encoded by further DNA sequences in the sample. The rearrangement links TRBV18 to TRBJ2-7; D perhaps matches TRBD1 (5 bases). CDR3 length: 11 residues. CDR1 is KGHSH, CDR2 LQKENI, per germline. V was pared by 2 bases and J by 6 bases, with 5 bases between. In DNA, the CDR3 is TGTGCCAGCTCACCAGGGGCCGAGCAGTACTTC. Residues: CASSPGAEQYF. Combining the CDR3 with reference TRBV18 and TRBJ2-7 gives the whole variable domain NAGVMQNPRHLVRRRGQEARLRCSPMKGHSHVYWYRQLPEEGLKFMVYLQKENIIDESGMPKERFSAEFPKEGPSILRIQQVVRGDSAAYFCASSPGAEQYFGPGTRLTVT.

The chain has TRBV30 and TRBJ1-2; TRBD1 matches 8 bases. Germline values: CDR1 GTSNPN, CDR2 SVGIG (reference sequence). The CDR3 has 13 residues. The V gene end was trimmed by 2 bases and the J gene end by 4 bases; junction bases not matched to a gene: 3. Here the CDR3 DNA reads TGTGCCTGGAGTTACGACAGGGGCTATGGCTACACCTTC. This sequence encodes CAWSYDRGYGYTF.

The chain couples TRBV6-1 to TRBJ2-1; 13 nucleotides line up with TRBD2. The length of the CDR3 is 18 residues. The germline V gene has CDR1 MNHNS and CDR2 SASEGT. V shed 1 base and J 7 bases; nucleotides not matched to a gene: 10. As DNA, the CDR3 is TGTGCCAGCAGTGAAGAAGGCGCGGGACTAGCGGGGCAAAATGAGCAGTTCTTC. It is translated as CASSEEGAGLAGQNEQFF.

This sequence joins TRBV6-2 or TRBV6-3 and TRBJ1-6; D is unresolved. This CDR3 has 12 amino acids. Germline CDR1 and CDR2: MNHEY and SVGEGT. Trimming removed 2 bases at V and 9 bases at J, with 5 bases between. Here the CDR3 reads CASSYLVSPLHF. DNA for the CDR3: TGTGCCAGCAGTTACCTGGTTTCACCCCTCCACTTT.

The rearrangement uses TRBV25-1 and TRBJ2-6; TRBD1 matches 7 bases. The V and J ends lost 7 bases and 1 base, in that order; junction bases with no gene match: 7. CDR1 is MGHDK, CDR2 SYGVNS, per germline. The CDR3 runs 16 residues. The CDR3 nucleotides are TGTGCCAGCACCGACAGGGATTTGTCTGGGGCCAACGTCCTGACTTTC. The encoded protein is CASTDRDLSGANVLTF.

The chain combines TRBV5-1 with TRBJ2-7; 7 bases agree with TRBD2. The germline V gene encodes CDR1 SGHRS and CDR2 YFSETQ. The CDR3 contains 15 residues. Germline trimming cut 0 bases from V and 0 bases from J; bases unmatched to any gene: 3. The CDR3 DNA sequence: TGCGCCAGCAGCTTGGTTACGGGAGGCTCCTACGAGCAGTACTTC. Residues: CASSLVTGGSYEQYF.

This clone was counted only a few times. The V gene is TRBV6-5, the J gene TRBJ1-2; D possibly corresponds to TRBD1 (5 bases). Germline values: CDR1 MNHEY, CDR2 SVGAGI. The CDR3 consists of 13 residues. V dropped 5 bases and J dropped 8 bases, with 15 bases sitting between them. CDR3 amino acids: CASSRASRDGYTF. The CDR3 DNA reads as TGTGCCAGCAGTAGGGCCTCACGGGACGGCTACACCTTC.

This sequence joins TRBV6-5 and TRBJ1-5; the D gene is possibly TRBD1 (6 bases). V was trimmed by 8 bases and J by 6 bases, leaving 11 bases between them. Looked up from germline, CDR1 is MNHEY and CDR2 is SVGAGI. This CDR3 has 12 amino acids. In DNA, the CDR3 is TGTGCCAGCGACCGAGGGGGTCAGCCCCAGCATTTT. It translates to CASDRGGQPQHF.

V and J are TRBV6-1 and TRBJ2-3; TRBD2 matches at 9 bases. V gave up 0 bases and J gave up 6 bases; unmatched junction bases: 10. Germline lookup yields CDR1 MNHNS and CDR2 SASEGT. This CDR3 comprises 17 residues. The CDR3 bases are TGTGCCAGCAGTGAAGCTATTAGCGGGGGTCGGGGGGATACGCAGTATTTT. It is translated as CASSEAISGGRGDTQYF.

The chain is built from TRBV20-1 and TRBJ1-1, with D perhaps TRBD1 (6 bases). The CDR3 totals 11 residues. Germline V gene sequence: CDR1 DFQATT, CDR2 SNEGSKA (reference sequence). Deletions cut 6 bases from V and 5 bases from J, with 10 bases between. The CDR3 here is CSATDRTEAFF. CDR3 nucleotide sequence: TGCAGTGCCACAGACAGGACTGAAGCTTTCTTT.

The chain is built from TRBV6-6 and TRBJ2-1; 12 positions match TRBD2. Germline V CDR1 and CDR2: MNHNY, SVGAGI (reference sequence). V dropped 6 bases and J dropped 4; count of bases not matched to a gene: 4. The CDR3 covers 15 residues. CDR3: CASRSLAGGYNEQFF. DNA for the CDR3: TGTGCCAGCAGATCACTAGCGGGGGGTTACAATGAGCAGTTCTTC.

The chain employs TRBV10-2 and TRBJ2-2; D tentatively fits TRBD1 or TRBD2 (6 bases each). This CDR3 has 15 amino acids. Looked up from germline, CDR1 is WSHSY and CDR2 is SAAADI. Trimming cost V 6 bases and J 4 bases, with 15 bases left between them. CDR3 nucleotides: TGCGCCAGCAGGTACGGGGGCGCGAGCACCGGGGAGCTGTTTTTT. This encodes CASRYGGASTGELFF.